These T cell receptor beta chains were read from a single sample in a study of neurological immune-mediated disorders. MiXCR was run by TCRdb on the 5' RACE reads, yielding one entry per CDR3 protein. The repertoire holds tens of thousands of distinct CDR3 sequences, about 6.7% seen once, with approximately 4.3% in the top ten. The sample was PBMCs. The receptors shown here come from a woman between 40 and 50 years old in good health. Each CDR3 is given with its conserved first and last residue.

CDR3 protein: CSAAGGGRNEQFF; V gene: TRBV20-1
CDR3 protein: CASSVQQGYTEAFF; V gene: TRBV12-3/TRBV12-4
CDR3 protein: CASSSLGRAGTGELFF; V gene: TRBV7-2
CDR3 protein: CASRTVSQETQYF; V gene: TRBV5-1
CDR3 protein: CASSPQSSYNEQFF; V gene: TRBV7-2
CDR3 protein: CSAGPTGSLSHQPQHF; V gene: TRBV20-1
CDR3 protein: CASSVETGNSHSGNTIYF; V gene: TRBV9
CDR3 protein: CASSITSTTDTQYF; V gene: TRBV7-7
CDR3 protein: CASSLSMDLGEQYF; V gene: TRBV5-6
CDR3 protein: CSATSGLTYEQYF; V gene: TRBV20-1
CDR3 protein: CASSHWARMNTEAFF; V gene: TRBV11-2
CDR3 protein: CAITVSENQPQHF; V gene: TRBV10-3
CDR3 protein: CASSSEMSRDEQYF; V gene: TRBV11-2